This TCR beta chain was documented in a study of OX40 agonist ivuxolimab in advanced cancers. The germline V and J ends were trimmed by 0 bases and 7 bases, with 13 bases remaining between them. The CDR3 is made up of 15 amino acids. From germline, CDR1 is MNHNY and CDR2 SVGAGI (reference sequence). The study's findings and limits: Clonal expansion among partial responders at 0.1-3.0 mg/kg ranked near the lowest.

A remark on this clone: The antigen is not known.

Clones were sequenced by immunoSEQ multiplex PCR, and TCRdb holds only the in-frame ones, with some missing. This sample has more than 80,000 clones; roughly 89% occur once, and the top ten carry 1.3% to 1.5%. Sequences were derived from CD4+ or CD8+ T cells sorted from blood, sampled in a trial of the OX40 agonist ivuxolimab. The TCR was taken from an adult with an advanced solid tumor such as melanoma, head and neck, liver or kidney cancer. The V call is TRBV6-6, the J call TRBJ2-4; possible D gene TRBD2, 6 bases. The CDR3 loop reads CASSYSGEEENIQYF. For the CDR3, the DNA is TGTGCCAGCAGTTACTCAGGGGAGGAAGAGAACATTCAGTACTTC.